The present T cell receptor (beta chain) was sequenced within a study of OX40 agonist ivuxolimab in advanced cancers. Here immunoSEQ multiplex PCR was the method, and the copy in TCRdb shows in-frame clones only, minus some. Among tens of thousands of clones, roughly nine tenths were seen once, and the ten largest hold about 1%. The CDR3 extends over 15 amino acids. Germline CDR1 reads LNHDA; CDR2 reads SQIVND (reference sequence). V shed 6 bases and J 7 bases; nucleotides not matched to a gene: 10. This TCR was recovered from an adult with an advanced solid tumor such as melanoma, head and neck, liver or kidney cancer. This sample comprised CD4+ or CD8+ T cells sorted from blood, obtained in a trial of the OX40 agonist ivuxolimab. The genes are TRBV19 and TRBJ1-4; 8 positions agree with TRBD1. CDR3 region: CASRPGQAISEKLFF. CDR3 sequence (DNA): TGTGCCAGTAGACCGGGACAGGCCATCAGTGAAAAACTGTTTTTT.